These 32 T cell receptor beta chains were all obtained from the same sample, sequenced in a study of Ad26.COV2.S vaccination and SARS-CoV-2 variants. This sample's treatment: 19 received Ad26.COV2.S at low or high dose, single or two shots; 5 received placebo; per-sample allocation not given. All samples were drawn on day 63, counting from the first vaccine or placebo injection. The protocol was immunoSEQ multiplex PCR, while the TCRdb copy is restricted to in-frame clones and leaves out a portion. Among about 470,000 clones listed, less than 95% were seen once. The material sequenced was peripheral blood, taken in a trial of Ad26.COV2.S vaccine versus placebo. The receptors derive from a person between 18 and 59 years old who received the Ad26.COV2.S COVID-19 vaccine or a placebo.

This chain joins TRBV4-1 and TRBJ2-6; D is undetermined. Between the trimmed V and J ends, which lost 3 bases and 0 bases, there was a span of 3 bases. The CDR3 has 14 amino acids. Germline V gene data show CDR1 as MGHRA and CDR2 as YSYEKL. The CDR3 nucleotides are TGCGCCAGCAGCCAGCGCTCTGGGGCCAACGTCCTGACTTTC. It codes for CASSQRSGANVLTF.

The chain carries TRBV27 and TRBJ2-7; the match to TRBD2 covers 11 bases. The germline gives CDR1 MNHEY, CDR2 SMNVEV (reference sequence). The CDR3 consists of 14 residues. V gave up 8 bases and J gave up 6 bases; unmatched junction bases: 9. DNA of the CDR3: TGTGCCAGCGGACCCGGACTAGCGGGCGGCGAGCAGTACTTC. Its translation is CASGPGLAGGEQYF.

The chain employs TRBV7-2 and TRBJ2-2, with a possible D match to TRBD1 (5 bases). Germline CDR1 reads SGHTA; CDR2 reads FQGNSA. Trimming cost V 6 bases and J 0 bases, with 8 bases left between them. This CDR3 spans 14 amino acids. The CDR3 region is CASRQDANTGELFF. Here the CDR3 DNA reads TGTGCCAGCAGACAGGACGCGAACACCGGGGAGCTGTTTTTT.

The V and J genes are TRBV24-1 and TRBJ2-1, with a weak D call TRBD1 (6 bases). This CDR3 comprises 15 residues. V dropped 0 bases and J dropped 10 bases, with 15 bases sitting between them. Germline values: CDR1 KGHDR, CDR2 SFDVKD. This chain's CDR3 is CATSDLQGRRGEQFF. As DNA, the CDR3 is TGTGCCACCAGTGATTTGCAGGGGCGCCGGGGAGAGCAGTTCTTC.

The genes are TRBV28 and TRBJ2-3; D possibly corresponds to TRBD1 (6 bases). The V gene lost 7 bases and the J gene lost 6 bases, with 23 bases spanning the gap. The CDR3 is made up of 16 amino acids. Germline CDR1 and CDR2: MDHEN and SYDVKM. The CDR3 sequence is CASTTRGHTPTDTQYF. The CDR3 DNA follows: TGTGCCAGCACCACTAGGGGACACACTCCTACGGATACGCAGTATTTT.

The DNA of the CDR3 is TGTGCCACCAGTGATAGTAGCGGGAGGGGGTACAATGAGCAGTTCTTC. This sequence encodes CATSDSSGRGYNEQFF. The chain couples TRBV24-1 to TRBJ2-1; 11 positions agree with TRBD2. The germline CDR1 and CDR2 sequences are KGHDR and SFDVKD. The CDR3 is made up of 16 amino acids. J lost 4 bases, V lost 3 bases, and 4 bases had no gene match.

This clone was observed a few times. This sequence joins TRBV27 and TRBJ1-6; a possible D gene is TRBD1 (6 bases). The CDR3 length is 13 residues. Germline V gives CDR1 MNHEY, CDR2 SMNVEV (reference sequence). V dropped 6 bases and J dropped 9 bases, with 12 bases sitting between them. The CDR3 DNA reads TGTGCCAGCAGACGAGGGGGTTTTTCACCCCTCCACTTT. Amino acids: CASRRGGFSPLHF.

V is TRBV5-1 and J is TRBJ2-5; D not certain. The CDR3 has 13 amino acids. Trimming took 0 bases from V and 2 from J, leaving 5 bases between them. CDR1 is SGHRS and CDR2 is YFSETQ in the germline V gene. As DNA, the CDR3 is TGCGCCAGCAGCTTGGGCAGTCAAGAGACCCAGTACTTC. It encodes CASSLGSQETQYF. Together with reference TRBV5-1 and TRBJ2-5, the CDR3 gives the full variable domain: KAGVTQTPRYLIKTRGQQVTLSCSPISGHRSVSWYQQTPGQGLQFLFEYFSETQRNKGNFPGRFSGRQFSNSRSEMNVSTLELGDSALYLCASSLGSQETQYFGPGTRLLVL.

The chain uses TRBV9 and TRBJ2-3; 7 bases are a match to TRBD1. CDR3 length equals 14 residues. Germline V CDR1 and CDR2: SGDLS, YYNGEE. Trimming at V came to 4 bases and at J to 4 bases, leaving 6 bases not matched to a gene. CDR3: CASSLRQGSDTQYF. CDR3 nucleotides: TGTGCCAGCAGCCTAAGACAGGGCTCAGATACGCAGTATTTT.

J is TRBJ2-1 and V is TRBV10-3, with 8 nucleotides matching TRBD1. CDR3 size: 15 residues. The germline gives CDR1 ENHRY, CDR2 SYGVKD. Unmatched junction bases numbered 14, after V lost 9 bases and J lost 7 bases. The CDR3 coding sequence is TGTGCCATAGGGAGTCCAGGGGGCATTAGGAATGAGCAGTTCTTC. As protein: CAIGSPGGIRNEQFF.

The chain carries TRBV12-3 or TRBV12-4 and TRBJ2-3; D call uncertain. Trimming removed 4 bases from V and 2 bases from J, with 7 bases in between. The CDR3 has 13 residues. The CDR3 protein is CASSSLVTDTQYF. Written as DNA, the CDR3 is TGTGCCAGCAGTTCCTTGGTCACAGATACGCAGTATTTT.

Here the CDR3 DNA reads TGCGCCAGCAGCCAATCCCGGGGGTATGGCTACACCTTC. Translation: CASSQSRGYGYTF. The chain employs TRBV4-1 and TRBJ1-2; the D gene is possibly TRBD1 (5 bases). Looked up from germline, CDR1 is MGHRA and CDR2 is YSYEKL. The V and J ends lost 2 bases and 5 bases respectively, with 9 bases between them. The CDR3 runs 13 residues.

The chain employs TRBV23-1 and TRBJ1-6; tentative D call: TRBD1 (5 bases). TRBV23-1 falls under the ORF class, with uncertain function. This CDR3 spans 15 amino acids. Deletions cut 3 bases from V and 7 bases from J, with 13 bases between. The CDR3 protein is CASSHRTRENSPLHF. CDR3 DNA: TGCGCCAGCAGTCATCGAACCAGGGAAAATTCACCCCTCCACTTT.

The chain joins TRBV9 to TRBJ2-2; D remains unclear. The germline V gene has CDR1 SGDLS and CDR2 YYNGEE. The CDR3 extends over 14 amino acids. With 3 bases removed from V and 2 bases from J, the gap between germline ends came to 8 bases. The CDR3 loop is CASSAISNTGELFF. In DNA form, the CDR3 reads TGTGCCAGCAGCGCGATTAGTAACACCGGGGAGCTGTTTTTT.

The chain combines TRBV5-1 with TRBJ2-7; D is perhaps TRBD1 (8 bases). The CDR3 totals 16 residues. Germline V lookup: CDR1 SGHRS, CDR2 YFSETQ. The germline V and J ends were trimmed by 4 bases and 6 bases, with 23 bases remaining between them. Written as DNA, the CDR3 is TGCGCCAGCAGCAGTATGTTCGGACAGGGAGGGGGCGAGCAGTACTTC. It codes for CASSSMFGQGGGEQYF. Supplemented by reference TRBV5-1 and TRBJ2-7, the full variable domain reads KAGVTQTPRYLIKTRGQQVTLSCSPISGHRSVSWYQQTPGQGLQFLFEYFSETQRNKGNFPGRFSGRQFSNSRSEMNVSTLELGDSALYLCASSSMFGQGGGEQYFGPGTRLTVT.

This rearrangement joins TRBV6-1 to TRBJ2-7; no definite D call. V shed 0 bases and J shed 3 bases, with 6 bases lying between them. The CDR3 sequence is 13 residues long. Germline V gene lookup returns CDR1 MNHNS and CDR2 SASEGT. The CDR3 is CASSEALYYEQYF. The DNA for the CDR3 is TGTGCCAGCAGTGAAGCGCTGTACTACGAGCAGTACTTC.

Here the CDR3 reads CASSSSLAGASEQYF. Here the CDR3 DNA reads TGTGCCAGCAGTTCCTCACTAGCGGGAGCTTCCGAGCAGTACTTC. The rearrangement uses TRBV27 and TRBJ2-7; 11 bases map to TRBD2. After removal of 4 bases from V and 6 bases from J, the junction contained 8 bases not matched to a gene. CDR1 is MNHEY, CDR2 SMNVEV, per germline (reference sequence). The CDR3 runs to 15 residues.

The chain links TRBV5-4 to TRBJ2-3; maybe TRBD2 (6 bases). The CDR3 totals 15 residues. Trimming left V 4 bases short and J 3 bases short, with 15 bases between. From germline, CDR1 is SGHNT and CDR2 YYREEE (reference sequence). CDR3 region: CASSPTGRMTDTQYF. CDR3 DNA: TGTGCCAGCAGCCCTACCGGGAGAATGACAGATACGCAGTATTTT.

The gene calls are TRBV13 and TRBJ2-4, with D perhaps being TRBD1 or TRBD2 (5 bases each). Germline loops: CDR1 PRHDT, CDR2 FYEKMQ (reference sequence). V was cut by 0 bases and J by 0 bases, with 9 bases left in between. The CDR3 sequence is 16 residues long. For the CDR3, the DNA is TGTGCCAGCAGCTTAGGGGGGGTAGGAGCCAAAAACATTCAGTACTTC. Its protein product is CASSLGGVGAKNIQYF.

The chain employs TRBV5-6 and TRBJ2-6; 10 bases agree with TRBD1. J gave up 1 base and V 4 bases, and 2 bases lay outside the gene matches. This CDR3 has 16 residues. In germline, CDR1 is SGHDT, CDR2 YYEEEE. The CDR3 loop is CASSGDRGSGANVLTF. In DNA form, the CDR3 reads TGTGCCAGCAGCGGGGACAGGGGTTCTGGGGCCAACGTCCTGACTTTC. Looking up the rest from reference TRBV5-6 and TRBJ2-6 gives the full variable domain: DAGVTQSPTHLIKTRGQQVTLRCSPKSGHDTVSWYQQALGQGPQFIFQYYEEEERQRGNFPDRFSGHQFPNYSSELNVNALLLGDSALYLCASSGDRGSGANVLTFGAGSRLTVL.

V and J are TRBV29-1 and TRBJ1-2, with D possibly being TRBD1 (5 bases). V lost 2 bases and J lost 8, with 12 bases in between. Germline values: CDR1 SQVTM, CDR2 ANQGSEA. The CDR3 sequence is 12 residues long. In nucleotides, the CDR3 is TGCAGCGTTGAAACAGGACCAGGGGGCTACACCTTC. This codes for CSVETGPGGYTF.

The J gene is TRBJ2-1, the V gene TRBV5-5; a possible D gene is TRBD2 (5 bases). The V end was cut by 5 bases, the J end by 0 bases, with 9 bases between. The CDR3 totals 14 residues. Looked up from germline, CDR1 is SGHKS and CDR2 is YYEKEE (reference sequence). The CDR3 sequence: CASSPGSSYNEQFF. CDR3 DNA sequence: TGTGCCAGCAGTCCGGGGAGCTCCTACAATGAGCAGTTCTTC.

The gene calls are TRBV5-1 and TRBJ2-7; TRBD2 matches 13 bases. Germline values: CDR1 SGHRS, CDR2 YFSETQ. The CDR3 sequence is 16 residues long. Germline trimming cut 0 bases from V and 2 bases from J; bases unmatched to any gene: 2. For the CDR3, the DNA is TGCGCCAGCAGCTTGGAAGGGACTAGCGGGGCCTACGAGCAGTACTTC. It yields the protein CASSLEGTSGAYEQYF.

This chain links TRBV7-9 with TRBJ1-6; D is possibly TRBD1 (5 bases). Per germline, CDR1 SEHNR and CDR2 FQNEAQ (reference sequence). The CDR3 loop spans 16 amino acids. V lost 8 bases and J 0 bases, leaving 14 bases between the germline ends. The CDR3, as DNA: TGTGCCAGCGGCCGGGACGGAAGCTCCTATAATTCACCCCTCCACTTT. Protein: CASGRDGSSYNSPLHF.

The CDR3 region has the DNA TGTGCCAGCAGCCCATGGACTAGCGGCCAAGAGACCCAGTACTTC. Encoded protein: CASSPWTSGQETQYF. The chain is built from TRBV14 and TRBJ2-5; 10 nucleotides agree with TRBD2. Germline V gene data show CDR1 as SGHDN and CDR2 as FVKESK. The V segment lost 4 bases and the J segment 1 base; nucleotides outside the gene matches: 3. There are 15 residues in the CDR3. Combining the CDR3 with reference TRBV14 and TRBJ2-5 gives the whole variable domain EAGVTQFPSHSVIEKGQTVTLRCDPISGHDNLYWYRRVMGKEIKFLLHFVKESKQDESGMPNNRFLAERTGGTYSTLKVQPAELEDSGVYFCASSPWTSGQETQYFGPGTRLLVL.

The V and J genes are TRBV5-1 and TRBJ2-7; the D gene is possibly TRBD1 (6 bases). The CDR3 sequence is 14 residues long. Germline values: CDR1 SGHRS, CDR2 YFSETQ. The V end was cut by 2 bases, the J end by 2 bases, with 11 bases between. The CDR3 region has the DNA TGCGCCAGCAGCTTAGGACAGAACCCCTACGAGCAGTACTTC. Translated: CASSLGQNPYEQYF.

The chain combines TRBV6-2 or TRBV6-3 with TRBJ2-1; maybe TRBD1 (5 bases). The CDR3 runs 13 residues. In germline, CDR1 is MNHEY, CDR2 SVGEGT. V was shortened by 3 bases and J by 9 bases, with 12 bases between the two germline ends. The CDR3: CASSYAPGFEQFF. The DNA for the CDR3 is TGTGCCAGCAGTTATGCCCCAGGGTTTGAGCAGTTCTTC.

The rearrangement uses TRBV9 and TRBJ2-1; 13 bases align to TRBD2. V dropped 2 bases and J dropped 9; count of bases not matched to a gene: 11. CDR1 and CDR2 (germline): SGDLS, YYNGEE. CDR3 length equals 17 residues. The CDR3 reads CASSVHWTSGRTGEQFF. CDR3 nucleotides: TGTGCCAGCAGCGTTCACTGGACTAGCGGGAGAACTGGTGAGCAGTTCTTC.

This clone has a handful of counts. This chain links TRBV6-6 with TRBJ2-7; 8 bases agree with TRBD1. The J segment lost 2 bases and the V segment lost 0 bases, leaving 3 bases of the junction unmatched. The germline V gene has CDR1 MNHNY and CDR2 SVGAGI (reference sequence). There are 15 residues in the CDR3. CDR3 coding DNA: TGTGCCAGCAGTTACTCGCAGGACAGGGCCTACGAGCAGTACTTC. This translates into CASSYSQDRAYEQYF.

This clone was counted only a few times. The chain joins TRBV9 to TRBJ2-1; TRBD2 agrees at 7 bases. J was trimmed by 9 bases and V by 0 bases; bases with no gene match: 6. This CDR3 is 14 amino acids long. Per the germline V gene, CDR1 is SGDLS and CDR2 is YYNGEE. CDR3 DNA: TGTGCCAGCAGCGTAGAGGCGGGAGTGACTGAGCAGTTCTTC. Translation: CASSVEAGVTEQFF.

This chain connects TRBV2 to TRBJ2-5; D gene uncertain. V dropped 7 bases and J dropped 5 bases, with 14 bases sitting between them. CDR1 SNHLY and CDR2 FYNNEI come from the germline V gene. This CDR3 is built from 13 residues. CDR3 in amino acids: CASNRRNKETQYF. Written as DNA, the CDR3 is TGTGCCAGCAACCGGAGAAATAAGGAGACCCAGTACTTC.

V is TRBV7-9 and J is TRBJ2-1, with D possibly being TRBD2 (6 bases). V lost 4 bases and J 9 bases, leaving 7 bases between the germline ends. Germline CDR1 and CDR2: SEHNR and FQNEAQ (reference sequence). This CDR3 is built from 11 residues. The DNA of the CDR3 is TGTGCCAGCAGCTCCGGGGGTGAGCAGTTCTTC. Residues: CASSSGGEQFF.